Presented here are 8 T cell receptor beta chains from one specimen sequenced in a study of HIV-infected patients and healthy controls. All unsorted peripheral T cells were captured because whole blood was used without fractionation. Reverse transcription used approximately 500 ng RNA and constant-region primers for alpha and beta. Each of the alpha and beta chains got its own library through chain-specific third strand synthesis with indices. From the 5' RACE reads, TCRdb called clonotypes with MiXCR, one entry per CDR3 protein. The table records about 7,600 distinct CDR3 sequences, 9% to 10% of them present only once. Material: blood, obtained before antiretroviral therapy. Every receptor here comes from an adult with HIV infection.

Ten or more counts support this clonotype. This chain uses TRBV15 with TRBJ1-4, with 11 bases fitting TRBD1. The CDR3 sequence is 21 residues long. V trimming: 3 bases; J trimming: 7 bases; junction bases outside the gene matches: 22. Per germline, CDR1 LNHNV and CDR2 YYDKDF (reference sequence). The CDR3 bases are TGTGCCACCAGCAGGGAGCTCCCCAAGACGGGACAGGGGGTTTATTCTGAAAAACTGTTTTTT. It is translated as CATSRELPKTGQGVYSEKLFF.

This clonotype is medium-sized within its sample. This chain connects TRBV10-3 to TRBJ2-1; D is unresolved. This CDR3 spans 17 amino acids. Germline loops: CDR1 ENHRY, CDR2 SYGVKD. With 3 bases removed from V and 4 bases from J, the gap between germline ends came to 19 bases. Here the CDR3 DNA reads TGTGCCATCAGTGATATCTCTCGCACCCCCCTATACAATGAGCAGTTCTTC. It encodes CAISDISRTPLYNEQFF.

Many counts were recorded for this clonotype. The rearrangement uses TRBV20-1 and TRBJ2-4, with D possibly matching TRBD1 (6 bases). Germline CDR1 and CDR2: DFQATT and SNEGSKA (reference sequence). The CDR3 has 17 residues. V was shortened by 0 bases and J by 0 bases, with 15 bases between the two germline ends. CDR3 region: CSARDLGDRLAKNIQYF. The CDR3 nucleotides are TGCAGTGCTAGAGATCTTGGAGACAGGCTAGCCAAAAACATTCAGTACTTC.

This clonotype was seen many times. The CDR3, as DNA: TGTGCCAGCAGCTTATCTGCTAGCGGGAGCTACAATGAGCAGTTCTTC. This translates into CASSLSASGSYNEQFF. The chain carries TRBV7-9 and TRBJ2-1; 10 bases map to TRBD2. The CDR3 has 16 residues. The germline V gene encodes CDR1 SEHNR and CDR2 FQNEAQ (reference sequence). J was trimmed by 3 bases and V by 2 bases; bases with no gene match: 4.

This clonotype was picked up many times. As DNA, the CDR3 is TGTGCCAGCAGCCAAGACAGGGGGGCTGAAGCTTTCTTT. Its translation: CASSQDRGAEAFF. This chain links TRBV12-3 or TRBV12-4 with TRBJ1-1, with 9 bases lining up with TRBD1. J was trimmed by 6 bases and V by 6 bases; bases with no gene match: 5. The CDR3 loop spans 13 amino acids.

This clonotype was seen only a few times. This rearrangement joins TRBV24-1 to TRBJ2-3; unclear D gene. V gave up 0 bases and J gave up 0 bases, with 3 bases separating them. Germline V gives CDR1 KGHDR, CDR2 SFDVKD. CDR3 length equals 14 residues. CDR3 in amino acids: CATSDLTSTDTQYF. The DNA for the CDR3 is TGTGCCACCAGTGATTTGACTAGCACAGATACGCAGTATTTT.

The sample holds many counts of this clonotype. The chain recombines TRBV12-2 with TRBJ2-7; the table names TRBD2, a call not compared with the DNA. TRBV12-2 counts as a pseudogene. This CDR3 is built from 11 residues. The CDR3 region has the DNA TGTGCGGAGGCGAGCTCCTACGAGCAGTACTTC. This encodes CAEASSYEQYF.

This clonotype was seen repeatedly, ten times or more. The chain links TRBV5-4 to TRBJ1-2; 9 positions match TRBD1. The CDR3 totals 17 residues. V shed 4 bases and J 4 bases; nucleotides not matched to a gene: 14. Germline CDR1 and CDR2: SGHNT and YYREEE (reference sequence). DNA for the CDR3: TGTGCCAGCAGCCCCCGGACAGGGGAGGTTTTGGGCTATGGCTACACCTTC. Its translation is CASSPRTGEVLGYGYTF.